This T cell receptor beta chain was obtained from a study of T cell changes during pregnancy in multiple sclerosis. Assay: immunoSEQ multiplex PCR; the TCRdb copy retains only in-frame clones and omits some. Here the sample spans 100,000 or so clones, around 90% being singletons. Germline CDR1 reads SGHRS; CDR2 reads YFSETQ. Germline trimming cut 4 bases from V and 6 bases from J; bases unmatched to any gene: 3. The CDR3 contains 14 residues. The chain joins TRBV5-1 to TRBJ2-3, with 12 bases identical to TRBD1. The sequence was collected from a female donor with multiple sclerosis, enrolled in a pregnancy study. This material consisted of peripheral blood, taken in the second trimester of pregnancy. The CDR3 is CASSRDRGHDTQYF. CDR3 DNA sequence: TGCGCCAGCAGCAGGGACAGGGGGCACGATACGCAGTATTTT.